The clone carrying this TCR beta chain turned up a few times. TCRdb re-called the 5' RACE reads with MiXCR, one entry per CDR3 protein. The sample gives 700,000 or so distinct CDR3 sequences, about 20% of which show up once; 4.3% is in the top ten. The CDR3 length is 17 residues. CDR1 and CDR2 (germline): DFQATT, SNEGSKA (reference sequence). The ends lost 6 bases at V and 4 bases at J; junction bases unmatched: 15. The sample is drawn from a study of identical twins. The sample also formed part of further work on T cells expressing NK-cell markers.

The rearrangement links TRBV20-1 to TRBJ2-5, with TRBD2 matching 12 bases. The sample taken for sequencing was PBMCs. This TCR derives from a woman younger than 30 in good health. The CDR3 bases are TGCAGTGCCTTCGACGCCGGACTAGCGGGATTATTAGAGACCCAGTACTTC. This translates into CSAFDAGLAGLLETQYF.